The 2 T cell receptor beta chains presented below share a single source sample, sequenced in a study of PD-1 blockade in classical Hodgkin lymphoma. Every patient relapsed after autologous stem cell transplantation, and brentuximab vedotin exposure varied. Profiled with immunoSEQ multiplex PCR; TCRdb holds only in-frame clones, not every one. Here the sample spans approximately 15,000 clones, roughly 84% being singletons. The material was peripheral blood mononuclear cells (PBMCs), obtained at baseline. All receptors derive from a human donor with classical Hodgkin lymphoma.

This chain connects TRBV7-9 to TRBJ1-1; D uncertain. The V and J ends lost 0 bases and 0 bases respectively, with 11 bases between them. Germline CDR1 and CDR2: SEHNR and FQNEAQ (reference sequence). The length of the CDR3 is 16 residues. CDR3 in DNA: TGTGCCAGCAGCTTAGCCCCTGGCCAAGTGAACACTGAAGCTTTCTTT. This encodes CASSLAPGQVNTEAFF. Complete variable domain (other parts from reference TRBV7-9 and TRBJ1-1): DTGVSQNPRHKITKRGQNVTFRCDPISEHNRLYWYRQTLGQGPEFLTYFQNEAQLEKSRLLSDRFSAERPKGSFSTLEIQRTEQGDSAMYLCASSLAPGQVNTEAFFGQGTRLTVV.

The chain combines TRBV6-1 with TRBJ2-7, with a possible D match to TRBD2 (5 bases). V lost 1 base and J 12 bases, leaving 10 bases between the germline ends. The CDR3 loop spans 11 amino acids. Germline loops: CDR1 MNHNS, CDR2 SASEGT. CDR3 region: CASSEGGGGYF. As DNA, the CDR3 is TGTGCCAGCAGTGAAGGCGGTGGAGGGTACTTC.